These T cell receptor beta chains were read from a single sample in a study of patients and donors after allogeneic stem cell transplantation. TCRdb reprocessed the RT-PCR reads with MiXCR, giving one entry per CDR3 protein. The sample yields approximately 200,000 distinct CDR3 sequences, more than 35% seen once. The source material was blood, either unsorted or a sorted T cell fraction (not recorded which). Receptor source: a human donor who was either an allogeneic HSCT recipient or a stem cell or donor lymphocyte infusion donor (not recorded which). It is not recorded whose cells these are; they may come from a transplant donor. The CDR3 runs from the conserved cysteine through the conserved F or W. The order of the fields is J gene, V gene, CDR3 protein.

j_gene: TRBJ2-2
v_gene: TRBV20-1
CDR3aa: CSVTTGTGELFF

j_gene: TRBJ1-5
v_gene: TRBV27
CDR3aa: CASSPAPDIFNQPQHF

j_gene: TRBJ1-2
v_gene: TRBV6-5
CDR3aa: CASSPRINYGYTF

j_gene: TRBJ1-6
v_gene: TRBV5-1
CDR3aa: CASSQQTGTGGDSPLHF

j_gene: TRBJ2-3
v_gene: TRBV14
CDR3aa: CASNPGFLTDTQYF

j_gene: TRBJ1-2
v_gene: TRBV20-1
CDR3aa: CSARDRTGGDGYTF

j_gene: TRBJ1-5
v_gene: TRBV20-1
CDR3aa: CSARVTSNQPQHF

j_gene: TRBJ1-6
v_gene: TRBV11-2
CDR3aa: CASSLGVAFPSPLHF

j_gene: TRBJ1-6
v_gene: TRBV10-3
CDR3aa: CATAKNFGQIKSPLHF

j_gene: TRBJ2-1
v_gene: TRBV20-1
CDR3aa: CSARDRDRAYNEQFF

j_gene: TRBJ1-1
v_gene: TRBV11-2
CDR3aa: CASSLGGVGTEAFF

j_gene: TRBJ2-1
v_gene: TRBV28
CDR3aa: CASTIRDRGFEQFF

j_gene: TRBJ1-1
v_gene: TRBV30
CDR3aa: CAWSVRGRNTEAFF

j_gene: TRBJ1-1
v_gene: TRBV28
CDR3aa: CASTPGRLNTEAFF

j_gene: TRBJ2-7
v_gene: TRBV6-2/TRBV6-3
CDR3aa: CATEQGTAGEQYF

j_gene: TRBJ1-2
v_gene: TRBV6-1
CDR3aa: CASSARGQGRYGYTF

j_gene: TRBJ1-2
v_gene: TRBV28
CDR3aa: CASSRGQDYGYTF

j_gene: TRBJ1-5
v_gene: TRBV2
CDR3aa: CASRGTGLSNQPQHF

j_gene: TRBJ1-1
v_gene: TRBV12-3/TRBV12-4
CDR3aa: CASSLSWTQNTEAFF